This entry is about one TCR beta chain. PCR was performed using 60 Vbeta and 13 Jbeta primers. Produced via immunoSEQ multiplex PCR; TCRdb's table is partial and in-frame only. The table has about 200,000 clones, 65% to 80% seen once. The CDR3 runs to 17 residues. The data were taken from a study of cytomegalovirus exposure and HLA in healthy donors. Sequencing used PBMCs. The chain links TRBV21-1 to TRBJ1-1; the D segment call TRBD1 is taken from the table without a DNA check. TRBV21-1 is assigned pseudogene status. The sequence was collected from a man in his forties in good health and CMV-seronegative. CDR3 coding DNA: TGTGCCAGCACCCCTGAACGGGACAACTTCATGAACACTGAAGCTTTCTTT. This translates into CASTPERDNFMNTEAFF.